The clone carrying this T cell receptor beta chain has a count of ten or more. Amplification yielded TCR beta CDR3 regions, with RNA transcripts as the source. When the TCR CDR3 underwent first-round RT-PCR, the HTBI primer set was used. TCRdb fed the multiplex PCR reads into MiXCR, producing one record per CDR3 protein. The sample holds hundreds of thousands of distinct CDR3 sequences; about a fifth are singletons and the top ten take 30% to 40%. These data are taken from a study of T cells in Graves' hyperthyroidism and ophthalmopathy. The CDR3 runs to 14 residues. The germline V gene encodes CDR1 ENHRY and CDR2 SYGVKD. The germline V and J ends were trimmed by 5 bases and 7 bases, with 15 bases remaining between them. Individuals with ophthalmopathy presented a Clinical Activity Score of at least 3, a NOSPECS grade of at least 4 and a duration under 3 months. Exclusion followed for patients with uncontrolled infection, other autoimmune disease, pregnancy or lactation. PBMCs stemmed from around 10 ml fresh peripheral blood.

The rearrangement joins TRBV10-3 to TRBJ1-5, with D perhaps TRBD1 (5 bases). This TCR came from a man aged 25-45 years with Graves' ophthalmopathy. The sample was blood. The CDR3, as DNA: TGTGCCATCAGTAAAGGAACAGGAGGGCAGCCCCAGCATTTT. Protein product: CAISKGTGGQPQHF.